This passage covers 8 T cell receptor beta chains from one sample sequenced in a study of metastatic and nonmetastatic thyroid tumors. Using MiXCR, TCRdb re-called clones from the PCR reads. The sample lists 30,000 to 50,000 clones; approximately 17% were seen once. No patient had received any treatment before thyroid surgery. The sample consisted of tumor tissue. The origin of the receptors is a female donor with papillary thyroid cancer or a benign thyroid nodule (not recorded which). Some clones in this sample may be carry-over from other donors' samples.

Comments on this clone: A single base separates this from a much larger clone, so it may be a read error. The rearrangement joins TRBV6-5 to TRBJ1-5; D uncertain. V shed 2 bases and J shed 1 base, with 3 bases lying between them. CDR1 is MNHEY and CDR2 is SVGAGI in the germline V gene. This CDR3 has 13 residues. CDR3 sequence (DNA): TGTGCCAGCAGTTACGTCAGCAATCAGCCCCAGCATTTT. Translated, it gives CASSYVSNQPQHF.

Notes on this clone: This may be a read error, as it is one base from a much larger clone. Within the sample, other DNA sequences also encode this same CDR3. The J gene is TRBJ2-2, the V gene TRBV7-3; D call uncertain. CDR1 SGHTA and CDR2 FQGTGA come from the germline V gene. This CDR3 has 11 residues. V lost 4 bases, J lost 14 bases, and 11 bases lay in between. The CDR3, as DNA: TGTGCCAGCAGCTCCGGTGGAGAACTGTTTTTT. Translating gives CASSSGGELFF.

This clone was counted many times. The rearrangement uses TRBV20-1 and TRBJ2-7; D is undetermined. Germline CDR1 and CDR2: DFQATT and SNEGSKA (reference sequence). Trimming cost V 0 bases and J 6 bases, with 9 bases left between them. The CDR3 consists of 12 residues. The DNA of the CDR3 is TGCAGTGCTAGAGATCCAGCCGGCGAGCAGTACTTC. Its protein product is CSARDPAGEQYF.

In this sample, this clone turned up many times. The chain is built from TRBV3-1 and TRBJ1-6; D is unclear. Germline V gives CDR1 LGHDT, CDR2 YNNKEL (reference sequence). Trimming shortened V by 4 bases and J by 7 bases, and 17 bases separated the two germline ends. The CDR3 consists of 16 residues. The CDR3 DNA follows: TGTGCCAGCAGCCCCCACCCCCGGTTGAGAAATTCACCCCTCCACTTT. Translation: CASSPHPRLRNSPLHF. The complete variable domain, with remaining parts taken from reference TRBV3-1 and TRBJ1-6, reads DTAVSQTPKYLVTQMGNDKSIKCEQNLGHDTMYWYKQDSKKFLKIMFSYNNKELIINETVPNRFSPKSPDKAHLNLHINSLELGDSAVYFCASSPHPRLRNSPLHFGNGTRLTVT.

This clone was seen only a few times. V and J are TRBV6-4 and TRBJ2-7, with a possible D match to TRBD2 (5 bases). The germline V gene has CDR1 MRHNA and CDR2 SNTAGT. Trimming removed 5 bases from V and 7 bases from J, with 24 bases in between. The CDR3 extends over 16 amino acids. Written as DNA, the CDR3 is TGTGCCAGCAGTTACAACTCGCGAGGGTCATATCGGGAGCAGTACTTC. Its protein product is CASSYNSRGSYREQYF.

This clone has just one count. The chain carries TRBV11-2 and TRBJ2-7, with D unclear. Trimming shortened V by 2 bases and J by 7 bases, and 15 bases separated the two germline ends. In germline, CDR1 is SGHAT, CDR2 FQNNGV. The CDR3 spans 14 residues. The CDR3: CASSLPGSVGEQYF. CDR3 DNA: TGTGCCAGCAGCTTACCCGGCAGTGTGGGTGAGCAGTACTTC.

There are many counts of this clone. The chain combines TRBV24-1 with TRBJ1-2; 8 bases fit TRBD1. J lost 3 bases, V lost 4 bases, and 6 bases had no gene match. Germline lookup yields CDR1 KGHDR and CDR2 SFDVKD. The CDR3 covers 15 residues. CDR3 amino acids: CATSDPGQADYGYTF. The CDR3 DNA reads TGTGCCACCAGTGACCCGGGACAGGCAGACTATGGCTACACCTTC.

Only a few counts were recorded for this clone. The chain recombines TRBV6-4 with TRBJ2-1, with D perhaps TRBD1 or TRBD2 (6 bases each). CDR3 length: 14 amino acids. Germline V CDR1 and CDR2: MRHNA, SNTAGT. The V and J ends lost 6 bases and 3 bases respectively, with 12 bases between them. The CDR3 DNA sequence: TGTGCCAGCAGCGTACAGGGAGGCTACAATGAGCAGTTCTTC. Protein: CASSVQGGYNEQFF.